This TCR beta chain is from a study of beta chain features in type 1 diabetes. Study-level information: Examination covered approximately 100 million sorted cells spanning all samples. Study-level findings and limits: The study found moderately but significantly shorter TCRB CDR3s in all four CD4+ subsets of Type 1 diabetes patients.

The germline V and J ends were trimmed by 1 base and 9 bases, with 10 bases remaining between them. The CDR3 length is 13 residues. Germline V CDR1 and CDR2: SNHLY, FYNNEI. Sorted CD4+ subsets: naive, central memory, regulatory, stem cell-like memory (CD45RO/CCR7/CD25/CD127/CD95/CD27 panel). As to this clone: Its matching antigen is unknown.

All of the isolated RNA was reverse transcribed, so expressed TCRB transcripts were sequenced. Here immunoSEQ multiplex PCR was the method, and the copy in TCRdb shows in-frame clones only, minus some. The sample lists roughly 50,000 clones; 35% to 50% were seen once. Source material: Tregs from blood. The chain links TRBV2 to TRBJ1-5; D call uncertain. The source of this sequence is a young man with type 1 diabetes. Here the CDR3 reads CASSEGGPGPQHF. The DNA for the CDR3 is TGTGCCAGCAGTGAAGGAGGTCCGGGGCCCCAGCATTTT.